This T cell receptor (beta chain) stems from a study of cytomegalovirus exposure and HLA in healthy donors. Study-level findings and limits: The study designated over 150 TCR beta chains cytomegalovirus-associated. Later analysis found that TCR beta chains associated with HLA were more clonally expanded than other, equally common chains. Most sequenced TCRs were rare (though some public TCRs occurred in many donors).

Use of 60 Vbeta and 13 Jbeta primers characterized the PCR. Some clones are missing from TCRdb's copy, which holds only in-frame ones; the method was immunoSEQ multiplex PCR. The table has approximately 110,000 clones, over 80% seen once; the top ten hold 6.5% to 7%. This CDR3 comprises 15 residues. V gave up 4 bases and J gave up 4 bases, with 16 bases separating them. Germline values: CDR1 SGHVS, CDR2 FQNEAQ. With respect to this clone: Antigen specificity is unknown.

The V call is TRBV7-8, the J call TRBJ1-2; possibly TRBD1 for D (6 bases). The TCR sequence derives from a man aged 25 to 45 in good health and CMV-seropositive. Sequenced sample: PBMCs. The CDR3 region is CASSSPGGRSYGYTF. CDR3 coding DNA: TGTGCCAGCAGCTCGCCGGGGGGCCGTAGCTATGGCTACACCTTC.